This paragraph reports one T cell receptor beta chain. The germline gives CDR1 SGHDT, CDR2 YYEEEE. V lost 0 bases and J lost 12, with 15 bases in between. The CDR3 is 13 amino acids. Per the original methods: Estimated nucleated cell counts came from reference gene primer amplification. Sequencing was performed with immunoSEQ multiplex PCR; in TCRdb, only in-frame clones are kept and a portion is missing. The V and J calls and clone size are taken from that table; D and trimming were inferred from the DNA. Counted here are about 340,000 clones, almost 90% occurring once; the ten biggest clones make up approximately 7.3%. This record comes from a study of blood T cell repertoires in COVID-19. The wider study: The samples span acute and convalescent COVID-19 from the United States, Italy and Spain. T cells, B-cell-depleted T cells, or PBMCs supplied cDNA or gDNA.

The TCR originated in a woman in her 70s with COVID-19, enrolled during active disease. The genes are TRBV5-6 and TRBJ1-2, with a possible D match to TRBD1 (6 bases). The sequencing sample was made of peripheral blood. The DNA for the CDR3 is TGTGCCAGCAGCTTGGACAGGGACGAAGGCCACACCTTC. Protein: CASSLDRDEGHTF.